This T cell receptor beta chain originates from a study of CD8 T cells in Susac syndrome. cDNA came from approximately 0.5 to 1 ug RNA primed by random hexamers. TCRdb passed the immunoSEQ multiplex PCR reads through MiXCR, listing each CDR3 protein once. Found here are more than 130,000 distinct CDR3 sequences, over 85% of them singletons; the top ten hold about 0.26%. Germline loops: CDR1 SEHNR, CDR2 FQNEAQ (reference sequence). V lost 1 base to trimming and J lost 8 bases, with 14 bases between them. CDR3 length equals 14 residues. CD8+ and CD4+ blood T cells underwent TCR beta sequencing. V usage is TRBV7-9 and J usage is TRBJ1-1, with D unclear. This TCR was recovered from a human donor in good health. Input material: CD8+ T cells from PBMCs. The CDR3 region is CASSLVPSWAEAFF. DNA for the CDR3: TGTGCCAGCAGCTTAGTCCCCAGTTGGGCAGAAGCTTTCTTT.